The 19 T cell receptor beta chains listed next were all sequenced from one sample in a study of CD8+ T cells in alopecia areata. The treatment was: oral pan-JAK inhibitor, 5-10 mg twice daily. Once RNA had been extracted, it was reverse transcribed into cDNA to act as the sequencing template. Here immunoSEQ multiplex PCR was the method, and the copy in TCRdb shows in-frame clones only, minus some. In the table there are approximately 180,000 clones, 50% to 75% of which are singletons. This specimen was CD4+ T cells sorted from blood, taken at roughly week 55, from a patient treated with tofacitinib. Source of these receptors: a human donor with alopecia areata.

This chain links TRBV27 with TRBJ1-1; maybe TRBD1 (5 bases). Between the trimmed V and J ends, which lost 6 bases and 6 bases, there was a span of 8 bases. Germline loops: CDR1 MNHEY, CDR2 SMNVEV (reference sequence). This CDR3 is 11 amino acids long. CDR3 in amino acids: CASRWGAEAFF. CDR3 coding DNA: TGTGCCAGCAGGTGGGGGGCTGAAGCTTTCTTT.

This chain uses TRBV11-2 with TRBJ1-1; 9 positions agree with TRBD1. There are 16 residues in the CDR3. With 4 bases clipped from V and 0 bases from J, the junction kept 6 bases outside the gene matches. The germline gives CDR1 SGHAT, CDR2 FQNNGV. In DNA, the CDR3 is TGTGCCAGCAGCTCAAGCGGGACAGGGCTGAACACTGAAGCTTTCTTT. Translation gives CASSSSGTGLNTEAFF.

There are a few counts of this clone. The chain has TRBV29-1 and TRBJ1-1, with 10 bases aligning to TRBD1. This CDR3 has 14 residues. CDR1 is SQVTM and CDR2 is ANQGSEA in the germline V gene. Unmatched junction bases numbered 7, after V lost 7 bases and J lost 2 bases. The CDR3: CSGCRDRGNTEAFF. The CDR3 nucleotides are TGCAGCGGTTGCAGGGACAGGGGCAACACTGAAGCTTTCTTT.

V gene TRBV30 combines with J gene TRBJ2-6; no definite D call. The germline V gene encodes CDR1 GTSNPN and CDR2 SVGIG (reference sequence). This CDR3 comprises 13 residues. The germline V and J ends were trimmed by 7 bases and 5 bases, with 12 bases remaining between them. CDR3 nucleotides: TGTGCCTTAGACCCTACCAGGGCCAACGTCCTGACTTTC. Its protein product is CALDPTRANVLTF. Combining the CDR3 with reference TRBV30 and TRBJ2-6 gives the whole variable domain SQTIHQWPATLVQPVGSPLSLECTVEGTSNPNLYWYRQAAGRGLQLLFYSVGIGQISSEVPQNLSASRPQDRQFILSSKKLLLSDSGFYLCALDPTRANVLTFGAGSRLTVL.

This clone appeared a few times. The chain has TRBV5-6 and TRBJ1-2; D uncertain. Trimming removed 1 base from V and 6 bases from J, with 10 bases in between. The CDR3 spans 13 residues. The germline V gene has CDR1 SGHDT and CDR2 YYEEEE. The CDR3 nucleotides are TGTGCCAGCAGCTTGTTGGCCGGGAATGGCTACACCTTC. Translation: CASSLLAGNGYTF.

The rearrangement joins TRBV29-1 to TRBJ1-2; TRBD1 matches at 7 bases. With 0 bases clipped from V and 9 bases from J, the junction kept 13 bases outside the gene matches. The CDR3 totals 15 residues. The germline CDR1 and CDR2 sequences are SQVTM and ANQGSEA. The CDR3 DNA is TGCAGCGTTGAAGACAGGGGGAGTAGGTATCCCAGCTACACCTTC. Its translation is CSVEDRGSRYPSYTF.

This clone was picked up a small number of times. J is TRBJ1-2 and V is TRBV11-2; D is unresolved. The CDR3 is 15 amino acids. V was trimmed by 3 bases and J by 4 bases, leaving 15 bases between them. Per the germline V gene, CDR1 is SGHAT and CDR2 is FQNNGV. The CDR3, as DNA: TGTGCCAGCAGCTTCACTACGCCAGAAACCTATGGCTACACCTTC. Its translation: CASSFTTPETYGYTF.

A few counts support this clone. The chain links TRBV5-1 to TRBJ2-7; D is unclear. Germline CDR1 reads SGHRS; CDR2 reads YFSETQ. The CDR3 covers 14 residues. V gave up 0 bases and J gave up 1 base, with 8 bases separating them. The chain's CDR3 is CASSLGLHSYEQYF. In DNA, the CDR3 is TGCGCCAGCAGCTTGGGCCTGCATTCCTACGAGCAGTACTTC.

This chain's CDR3 is CSVQVNYGYTF. The CDR3 DNA reads TGCAGTGTTCAGGTGAACTATGGCTACACCTTC. V gene TRBV20-1 combines with J gene TRBJ1-2; D not resolved. This CDR3 has 11 amino acids. The germline CDR1 and CDR2 sequences are DFQATT and SNEGSKA (reference sequence). Trimming stripped 7 bases from V and 2 bases from J, with 8 bases between.

This clone was picked up a small number of times. This rearrangement joins TRBV5-1 to TRBJ2-5; the D is unclear. V was trimmed by 0 bases and J by 2 bases, leaving 11 bases between them. CDR3 length: 15 amino acids. Germline V gene lookup returns CDR1 SGHRS and CDR2 YFSETQ. The CDR3 region is CASSLGPTSQETQYF. The CDR3 DNA is TGCGCCAGCAGCTTGGGTCCGACTTCTCAAGAGACCCAGTACTTC.

CDR3 region: CASSKLAKNIQYF. The CDR3 DNA reads as TGTGCCAGCAGTAAACTAGCCAAAAACATTCAGTACTTC. This chain connects TRBV11-2 to TRBJ2-4; no clear D. The length of the CDR3 is 13 residues. V lost 6 bases and J lost 0, with 6 bases in between. Looked up from germline, CDR1 is SGHAT and CDR2 is FQNNGV. Variable domain in full (rest from reference TRBV11-2 and TRBJ2-4): EAGVAQSPRYKIIEKRQSVAFWCNPISGHATLYWYQQILGQGPKLLIQFQNNGVVDDSQLPKDRFSAERLKGVDSTLKIQPAKLEDSAVYLCASSKLAKNIQYFGAGTRLSVL.

The chain links TRBV29-1 to TRBJ1-1; 7 positions match TRBD1. Germline V gene data show CDR1 as SQVTM and CDR2 as ANQGSEA. The CDR3 totals 12 residues. Trimming at V came to 2 bases and at J to 11 bases, leaving 8 bases not matched to a gene. The CDR3 reads CSVETRQGRAFF. The DNA of the CDR3 is TGCAGCGTTGAAACTCGACAGGGTAGGGCTTTCTTT.

J is TRBJ2-5 and V is TRBV12-5, with D possibly matching TRBD2 (5 bases). CDR3 length: 14 residues. The V and J ends lost 1 base and 4 bases respectively, with 10 bases between them. Germline V gives CDR1 LGHNT, CDR2 FRNRAP. The CDR3 reads CASGLDGGRETQYF. CDR3 nucleotides: TGTGCTAGTGGTTTGGACGGAGGCCGAGAGACCCAGTACTTC.

This clone was counted at least ten times. This rearrangement joins TRBV23-1 to TRBJ2-4; 11 bases agree with TRBD1. TRBV23-1 is an ORF, with its function uncertain. The CDR3 contains 18 residues. V lost 0 bases, J lost 4 bases, and 8 bases stayed unmatched. The CDR3 bases are TGCGCCAGCAGTCAATCCCCCGGACAGGGGGCATCAAAAAACATTCAGTACTTC. Translation gives CASSQSPGQGASKNIQYF.

The CDR3: CASAATGLARADTQYF. The CDR3 nucleotides are TGTGCCAGCGCAGCCACGGGGCTAGCCCGCGCAGATACGCAGTATTTT. The rearrangement joins TRBV2 to TRBJ2-3; the D call may be TRBD1 or TRBD2 (5 bases each). This CDR3 has 16 residues. V lost 8 bases, J lost 4 bases, and 22 bases lay in between. Germline assignment: CDR1 SNHLY and CDR2 FYNNEI.

This chain links TRBV5-1 with TRBJ2-7; 9 nucleotides match TRBD2. The J segment lost 3 bases and the V segment lost 1 base, leaving 5 bases of the junction unmatched. The CDR3 has 15 amino acids. Germline V CDR1 and CDR2: SGHRS, YFSETQ. The CDR3 nucleotides are TGCGCCAGCAGCTTGAGCGGGGGGATGAACTACGAGCAGTACTTC. It codes for CASSLSGGMNYEQYF.

The chain recombines TRBV5-6 with TRBJ1-1; D is unclear. Germline-derived CDR1 and CDR2 are SGHDT and YYEEEE. The CDR3 contains 15 residues. The germline V and J ends were trimmed by 1 base and 0 bases, with 10 bases remaining between them. Written as DNA, the CDR3 is TGTGCCAGCAGCTTGCGGGTCGGGGTGAACACTGAAGCTTTCTTT. It specifies CASSLRVGVNTEAFF.

This clone was observed a few times. CDR3 amino acids: CASSLDRAKYF. For the CDR3, the DNA is TGCGCCAGCAGCTTGGACAGGGCCAAATACTTC. V gene TRBV5-1 combines with J gene TRBJ2-5, with D possibly being TRBD1 (6 bases). This CDR3 comprises 11 residues. Germline CDR1 is SGHRS and CDR2 is YFSETQ. V was pared by 0 bases and J by 14 bases, with 11 bases between.

The genes are TRBV9 and TRBJ1-1; D call uncertain. Germline assignment: CDR1 SGDLS and CDR2 YYNGEE. Trimming shortened V by 0 bases and J by 1 base, and 7 bases separated the two germline ends. The CDR3 has 14 amino acids. CDR3 bases: TGTGCCAGCAGCGTAGGGCCGGGGAACACTGAAGCTTTCTTT. This translates into CASSVGPGNTEAFF.